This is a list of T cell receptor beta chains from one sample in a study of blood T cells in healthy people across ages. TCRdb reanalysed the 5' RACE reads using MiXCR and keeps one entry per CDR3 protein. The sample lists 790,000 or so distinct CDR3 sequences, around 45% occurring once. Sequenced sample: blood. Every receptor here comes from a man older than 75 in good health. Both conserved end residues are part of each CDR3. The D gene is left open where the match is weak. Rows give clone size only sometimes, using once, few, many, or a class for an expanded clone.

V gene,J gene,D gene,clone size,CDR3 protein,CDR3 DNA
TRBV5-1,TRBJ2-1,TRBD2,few,CASSPPAGGNEQFF,TGCGCCAGCAGCCCCCCGGCGGGAGGCAATGAGCAGTTCTTC
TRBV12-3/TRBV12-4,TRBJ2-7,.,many,CASSPARRFYEQYF,TGTGCCAGCAGTCCGGCTCGACGATTCTACGAGCAGTACTTC
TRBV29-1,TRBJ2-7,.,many,CSVEYGHEQYF,TGCAGCGTTGAGTACGGGCACGAGCAGTACTTC
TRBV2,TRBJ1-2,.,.,CASSGAGSVYGYTF,TGTGCCAGCAGTGGGGCAGGCTCTGTCTATGGCTACACCTTC
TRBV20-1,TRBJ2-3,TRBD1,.,CSAFPLGQFGADTQYF,TGCAGTGCCTTCCCACTGGGACAGTTCGGTGCAGATACGCAGTATTTT
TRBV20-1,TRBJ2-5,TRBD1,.,CSANTGQGALETQYF,TGCAGTGCTAATACCGGACAGGGGGCTTTAGAGACCCAGTACTTC
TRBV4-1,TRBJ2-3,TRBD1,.,CASSQEGQGGTDTQYF,TGCGCCAGCAGCCAAGAGGGACAGGGCGGCACAGATACGCAGTATTTT
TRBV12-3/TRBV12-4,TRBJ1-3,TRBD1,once,CASRSTGDGNTIYF,TGTGCCAGCAGATCGACAGGGGATGGAAACACCATATATTTT
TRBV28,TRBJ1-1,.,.,CASSTPGRYTEAFF,TGTGCCAGCAGCACCCCTGGGCGGTACACTGAAGCTTTCTTT
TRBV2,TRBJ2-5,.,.,CASSTPAGQETQYF,TGTGCCAGCAGTACACCAGCGGGTCAAGAGACCCAGTACTTC
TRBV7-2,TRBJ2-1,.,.,CASSLIRSSYNEQFF,TGTGCCAGCAGCTTAATCCGGAGCTCCTACAATGAGCAGTTCTTC
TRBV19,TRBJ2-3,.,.,CASSSGLRSDTQYF,TGTGCCAGTAGCTCGGGTCTACGGTCAGATACGCAGTATTTT
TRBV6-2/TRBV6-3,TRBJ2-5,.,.,CASTNSETQYF,TGTGCCAGCACCAACTCAGAGACCCAGTACTTC
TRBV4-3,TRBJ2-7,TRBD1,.,CASSVQGPYQYEQYF,TGCGCCAGCAGCGTACAGGGGCCTTATCAATACGAGCAGTACTTC
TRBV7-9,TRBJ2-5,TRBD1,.,CASSRRTGETLTPMETQYF,TGTGCCAGCAGCCGTAGGACAGGGGAGACCCTCACGCCAATGGAGACCCAGTACTTC
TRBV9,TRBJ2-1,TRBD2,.,CASSPRRLAGSSEQFF,TGTGCCAGCAGCCCGAGACGACTAGCGGGGTCCAGCGAGCAGTTCTTC
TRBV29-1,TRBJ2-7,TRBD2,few,CSVGLAGGREQYF,TGCAGCGTTGGGCTAGCGGGAGGTCGCGAGCAGTACTTC
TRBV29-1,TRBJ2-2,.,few,CSVEDGQLNTGELFF,TGCAGCGTTGAAGATGGACAGCTAAACACCGGGGAGCTGTTTTTT
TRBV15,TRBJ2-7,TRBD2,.,CATSMGGGTYEQYF,TGTGCCACCAGCATGGGGGGGGGAACCTACGAGCAGTACTTC
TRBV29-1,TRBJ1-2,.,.,CSVEMGNYGYTF,TGCAGCGTTGAAATGGGGAACTATGGCTACACCTTC
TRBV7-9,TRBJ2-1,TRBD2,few,CASISGLAGGGGEQFF,TGTGCCAGCATCTCTGGACTAGCGGGAGGTGGGGGTGAGCAGTTCTTC
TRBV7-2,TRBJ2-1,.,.,CASSSMTLNEQFF,TGTGCCAGCAGCTCCATGACTTTGAATGAGCAGTTCTTC
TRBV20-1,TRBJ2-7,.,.,CSASQLLSYEQYF,TGCAGTGCTAGTCAACTCCTGAGTTACGAGCAGTACTTC
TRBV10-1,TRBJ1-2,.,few,CASSDAEQADGYTF,TGCGCCAGCAGTGATGCCGAACAGGCCGATGGCTACACCTTC
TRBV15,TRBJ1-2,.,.,CATSRVTESNYGYTF,TGTGCCACCAGCAGAGTTACAGAATCTAACTATGGCTACACCTTC
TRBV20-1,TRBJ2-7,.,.,CSAPAGTYEQYF,TGCAGTGCCCCGGCCGGGACGTACGAGCAGTACTTC
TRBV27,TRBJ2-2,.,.,CASSLVKTGELFF,TGTGCCAGCAGCCTAGTTAAGACCGGGGAGCTGTTTTTT
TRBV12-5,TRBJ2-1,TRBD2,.,CASGLVRAIAGDEGNEQFF,TGTGCTAGTGGTTTGGTACGGGCCATAGCGGGAGATGAGGGGAATGAGCAGTTCTTC
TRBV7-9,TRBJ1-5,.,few,CASSSDRRISNQPQHF,TGTGCCAGCAGTTCGGACCGCCGGATTAGCAATCAGCCCCAGCATTTT
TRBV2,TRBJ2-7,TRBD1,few,CASGDRGPLHEQYF,TGTGCCAGCGGAGACAGGGGCCCACTCCACGAGCAGTACTTC
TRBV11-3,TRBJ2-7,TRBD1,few,CASSTQGAVHEQYF,TGTGCCAGCAGCACGCAGGGGGCGGTCCACGAGCAGTACTTC
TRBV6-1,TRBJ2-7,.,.,CASSRMWGIYEQYF,TGTGCCAGCAGTCGAATGTGGGGGATCTACGAGCAGTACTTC
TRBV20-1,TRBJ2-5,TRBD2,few,CSARVGLAGSETQYF,TGCAGTGCTAGAGTAGGTCTAGCGGGAAGCGAGACCCAGTACTTC
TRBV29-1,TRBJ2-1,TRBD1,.,CSGVDNRGRSYNEQFF,TGCAGCGGTGTTGATAACAGGGGGCGCTCCTACAATGAGCAGTTCTTC
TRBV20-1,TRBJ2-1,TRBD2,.,CSAITPLAGDNEQFF,TGCAGTGCTATTACTCCCCTAGCGGGGGACAATGAGCAGTTCTTC
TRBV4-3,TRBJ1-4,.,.,CASSQDRNLPSEKLFF,TGCGCCAGCAGCCAAGATCGCAACCTACCTAGTGAAAAACTGTTTTTT
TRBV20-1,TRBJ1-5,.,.,CSALGGDNQPQHF,TGCAGTGCTCTCGGCGGGGACAATCAGCCCCAGCATTTT
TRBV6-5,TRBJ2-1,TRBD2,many,CASRPTGRVYNEQFF,TGTGCCAGCAGGCCGACGGGGAGGGTTTACAATGAGCAGTTCTTC
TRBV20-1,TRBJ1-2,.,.,CSARESGRGRGDYGYTF,TGCAGTGCTAGAGAGTCGGGCAGGGGACGAGGGGATTATGGCTACACCTTC
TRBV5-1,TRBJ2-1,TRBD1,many,CASSSGQGYNEQFF,TGTGCCAGCAGCTCGGGACAGGGCTACAATGAGCAGTTCTTC
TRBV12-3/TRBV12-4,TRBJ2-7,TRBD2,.,CASSRTSGRIPYEQYF,TGTGCCAGCAGCCGGACTAGCGGGAGGATCCCCTACGAGCAGTACTTC
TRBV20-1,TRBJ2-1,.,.,CSATEQGSAYNEQFF,TGCAGTGCTACTGAACAGGGTTCTGCCTACAATGAGCAGTTCTTC
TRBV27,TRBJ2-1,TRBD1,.,CASTLRSGTGDRNEQFF,TGTGCCAGCACCCTAAGGTCCGGGACAGGGGACCGCAATGAGCAGTTCTTC
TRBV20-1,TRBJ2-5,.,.,CSARRDGGMETQYF,TGCAGTGCTAGACGGGACGGAGGAATGGAGACCCAGTACTTC
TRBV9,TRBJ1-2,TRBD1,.,CASSVEQGGGYTF,TGTGCCAGCAGCGTAGAGCAGGGGGGCGGCTACACCTTC
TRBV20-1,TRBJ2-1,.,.,CSAASGLQGHEQFF,TGCAGTGCTGCATCGGGACTCCAAGGGCATGAGCAGTTCTTC
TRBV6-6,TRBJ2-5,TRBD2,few,CASSYSATSGRETQYF,TGTGCCAGCAGTTACTCCGCGACTAGCGGGAGAGAGACCCAGTACTTC
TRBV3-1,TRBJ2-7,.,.,CASSQVLRASAQYF,TGTGCCAGCAGCCAAGTCCTTAGGGCCAGTGCCCAGTACTTC
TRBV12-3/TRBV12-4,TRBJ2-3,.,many,CASSLGTKIWTDTQYF,TGTGCCAGCAGTTTAGGGACAAAAATATGGACAGATACGCAGTATTTT
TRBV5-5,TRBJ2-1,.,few,CASSASPGQMYNEQFF,TGTGCCAGCAGCGCATCGCCTGGGCAAATGTACAATGAGCAGTTCTTC
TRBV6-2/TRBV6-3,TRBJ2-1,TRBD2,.,CATITERGRSNEQFF,TGTGCCACCATCACCGAGCGGGGCAGGAGCAATGAGCAGTTCTTC
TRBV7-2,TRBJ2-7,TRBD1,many,CASSLDHRGYEQYF,TGTGCCAGCAGCTTAGATCACAGGGGCTACGAGCAGTACTTC
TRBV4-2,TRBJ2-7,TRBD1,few,CASSRTRQGAGEQYF,TGTGCCAGCAGCCGAACCAGACAGGGGGCGGGCGAGCAGTACTTC
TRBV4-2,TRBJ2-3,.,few,CASSQEASGTDTQYF,TGTGCCAGCAGCCAAGAGGCTAGCGGCACAGATACGCAGTATTTT
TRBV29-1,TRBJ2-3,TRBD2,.,CSVPRKGLAADTQYF,TGCAGCGTTCCGAGAAAGGGGCTAGCGGCAGATACGCAGTATTTT
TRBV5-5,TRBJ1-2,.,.,CASSLGQEYYGYTF,TGTGCCAGCAGCTTGGGACAGGAGTACTATGGCTACACCTTC
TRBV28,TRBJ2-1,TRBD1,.,CASSSSGTESHNEQFF,TGTGCCAGCAGTTCGTCCGGGACAGAGAGTCACAATGAGCAGTTCTTC
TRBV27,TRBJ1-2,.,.,CASSSGPDYGYTF,TGTGCCAGCAGTAGTGGGCCTGACTATGGCTACACCTTC
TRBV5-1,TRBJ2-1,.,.,CASSAQRQTYNEQFF,TGCGCCAGCAGTGCCCAGAGACAGACCTACAATGAGCAGTTCTTC